Below, 20 T cell receptor beta chains from the same sample are listed, as sequenced in a study of CD8 T cells in ankylosing spondylitis. TCRdb reanalysed the 5' RACE reads using MiXCR and keeps one entry per CDR3 protein. The data hold nearly 350,000 distinct CDR3 sequences, with about 15% observed a single time. Sequencing was carried out using blood, either unsorted or a sorted T cell fraction (not recorded which). Receptors originate from a male donor with ankylosing spondylitis or in good health (not recorded which).

This clonotype was counted many times. The gene calls are TRBV29-1 and TRBJ2-7, with D perhaps matching TRBD2 (5 bases). The CDR3 covers 12 residues. Per germline, CDR1 SQVTM and CDR2 ANQGSEA. Trimming stripped 0 bases from V and 8 bases from J, with 11 bases between. The CDR3 DNA reads as TGCAGCGTTGAAGACGGGGTGCCTCAGCAGTACTTC. This translates into CSVEDGVPQQYF.

This clonotype was counted a few times. The chain recombines TRBV7-2 with TRBJ2-7, with D maybe TRBD1 (6 bases). V lost 5 bases and J 7 bases, leaving 15 bases between the germline ends. Germline CDR1 and CDR2: SGHTA and FQGNSA. This CDR3 is built from 13 residues. As DNA, the CDR3 is TGTGCCAGCAGCACAACAGGACAGAGGGAGCAGTACTTC. Protein sequence: CASSTTGQREQYF. The complete variable domain, with remaining parts taken from reference TRBV7-2 and TRBJ2-7, reads GAGVSQSPSNKVTEKGKDVELRCDPISGHTALYWYRQSLGQGLEFLIYFQGNSAPDKSGLPSDRFSAERTGGSVSTLTIQRTQQEDSAVYLCASSTTGQREQYFGPGTRLTVT.

This clonotype was picked up a small number of times. This sequence joins TRBV2 and TRBJ1-1, with D uncertain. Looked up from germline, CDR1 is SNHLY and CDR2 is FYNNEI. V lost 4 bases and J 11 bases, leaving 14 bases between the germline ends. This CDR3 region has 12 residues. The CDR3 is CASSARSLEAFF. In nucleotides, the CDR3 is TGTGCCAGCAGTGCCAGGTCCCTGGAGGCTTTCTTT.

This clonotype was seen ten or more times. The chain is built from TRBV5-1 and TRBJ2-2, with 7 bases aligning to TRBD1. Germline CDR1 is SGHRS and CDR2 is YFSETQ. CDR3 length: 14 residues. Trimming cost V 0 bases and J 5 bases; bases outside gene matches: 1. CDR3 amino acids: CASSLDRGTGELFF. CDR3 coding DNA: TGCGCCAGCAGCTTGGACAGGGGAACCGGGGAGCTGTTTTTT. The variable domain in full, with the rest retrieved from reference TRBV5-1 and TRBJ2-2, is KAGVTQTPRYLIKTRGQQVTLSCSPISGHRSVSWYQQTPGQGLQFLFEYFSETQRNKGNFPGRFSGRQFSNSRSEMNVSTLELGDSALYLCASSLDRGTGELFFGEGSRLTVL.

The chain uses TRBV19 and TRBJ1-5; TRBD1 might be the D (5 bases). Trimming stripped 3 bases from V and 6 bases from J, with 9 bases between. CDR1 LNHDA and CDR2 SQIVND come from the germline V gene (reference sequence). The CDR3 spans 13 residues. This CDR3 is CASSIGGAQPQHF. The CDR3 DNA follows: TGTGCCAGTAGTATCGGGGGAGCTCAGCCCCAGCATTTT.

The chain has TRBV6-5 and TRBJ2-1; 8 bases line up with TRBD2. Germline CDR1 reads MNHEY; CDR2 reads SVGAGI. This CDR3 spans 16 amino acids. V lost 5 bases to trimming and J lost 4 bases; unmatched junction nucleotides: 10. CDR3 bases: TGTGCCAGCAGTAACAGTCTGGCGGGGGGTTACAATGAGCAGTTCTTC. The encoded protein is CASSNSLAGGYNEQFF.

The rearrangement links TRBV19 to TRBJ1-2, with TRBD1 identical over 11 bases. This CDR3 has 19 amino acids. CDR1 is LNHDA, CDR2 SQIVND, per germline (reference sequence). After removal of 6 bases from V and 3 bases from J, the junction contained 18 bases not matched to a gene. CDR3 sequence (DNA): TGTGCCAGTAGCCCAAAAATAGGACAGGGGGCTGTTAGAGACTATGGCTACACCTTC. Amino acid sequence: CASSPKIGQGAVRDYGYTF. The complete variable domain, with remaining parts taken from reference TRBV19 and TRBJ1-2, reads DGGITQSPKYLFRKEGQNVTLSCEQNLNHDAMYWYRQDPGQGLRLIYYSQIVNDFQKGDIAEGYSVSREKKESFPLTVTSAQKNPTAFYLCASSPKIGQGAVRDYGYTFGSGTRLTVV.

Here the CDR3 reads CASSPSQTGELFF. The CDR3, as DNA: TGTGCCAGCAGTCCCTCTCAAACCGGGGAGCTGTTTTTT. The genes are TRBV9 and TRBJ2-2, with D hard to call. Trimming left V 5 bases short and J 5 bases short, with 10 bases between. The germline gives CDR1 SGDLS, CDR2 YYNGEE. The CDR3 covers 13 residues.

V is TRBV7-2 and J is TRBJ1-5, with a weak D call TRBD1 (6 bases). The CDR3 sequence is 15 residues long. Trimming pared 4 bases from V and 6 bases from J, leaving 16 bases between. Germline-derived CDR1 and CDR2 are SGHTA and FQGNSA. CDR3: CASSSSGGLSQPQHF. The CDR3, as DNA: TGTGCCAGCAGCTCCTCGGGGGGCCTATCTCAGCCCCAGCATTTT. Full variable domain (outside the CDR3, taken from reference TRBV7-2 and TRBJ1-5): GAGVSQSPSNKVTEKGKDVELRCDPISGHTALYWYRQSLGQGLEFLIYFQGNSAPDKSGLPSDRFSAERTGGSVSTLTIQRTQQEDSAVYLCASSSSGGLSQPQHFGDGTRLSIL.

Of note for this clonotype: Because the CDR3 is missing its conserved closing phenylalanine or tryptophan, this is likely a read error. It is unclear where the CDR3 begins or ends on the DNA, so no DNA is shown, and the CDR3 is as TCRdb lists it. CDR3 in amino acids: CSVELARDRVHWGN. The chain uses TRBV29-1 and TRBJ1-1; the tabulated D call, TRBD1, remains unverified against the DNA. The CDR3 spans 14 amino acids, including both terminal residues. Germline V lookup: CDR1 SQVTM, CDR2 ANQGSEA.

This clonotype appeared a few times. V usage is TRBV5-1 and J usage is TRBJ2-1; D might be TRBD2 (6 bases). In germline, CDR1 is SGHRS, CDR2 YFSETQ. Trimming took off 2 bases at V and 4 bases at J, with 10 bases between the two ends. CDR3 size: 14 residues. CDR3 amino acids: CASSFGGGYNEQFF. CDR3 bases: TGCGCCAGCAGCTTTGGTGGGGGGTACAATGAGCAGTTCTTC. Filled out from reference TRBV5-1 and TRBJ2-1, the complete variable domain reads KAGVTQTPRYLIKTRGQQVTLSCSPISGHRSVSWYQQTPGQGLQFLFEYFSETQRNKGNFPGRFSGRQFSNSRSEMNVSTLELGDSALYLCASSFGGGYNEQFFGPGTRLTVL.

This chain uses TRBV6-1 with TRBJ2-5; 8 bases are a match to TRBD1. Germline-derived CDR1 and CDR2 are MNHNS and SASEGT. The CDR3 length is 15 residues. V was clipped by 0 bases and J by 4 bases; unmatched bases: 4. CDR3 bases: TGTGCCAGCAGTGAAGCGTCGACAGGGGTAGAGACCCAGTACTTC. Translation gives CASSEASTGVETQYF.

This clonotype was seen a few times. V is TRBV21-1 and J is TRBJ2-7. TRBV21-1 is designated a pseudogene. The CDR3 is 13 residues long. The CDR3 DNA is TGTGCCAGCGGTCCATGGTTCCCCTACGAGCAGTACTTC. Its protein is CASGPWFPYEQYF.

In its sample, this clonotype was seen a few times. This chain links TRBV27 with TRBJ1-2; D not resolved. The germline V gene has CDR1 MNHEY and CDR2 SMNVEV (reference sequence). This CDR3 comprises 12 residues. V lost 2 bases and J lost 4, with 5 bases in between. In DNA form, the CDR3 reads TGTGCCAGCAGTTTAAAGGGCTATGGCTACACCTTC. It is translated as CASSLKGYGYTF.

This clonotype was counted between two and nine times. V usage is TRBV4-1 and J usage is TRBJ2-2; TRBD2 is a possible D gene (5 bases). Germline V lookup: CDR1 MGHRA, CDR2 YSYEKL. The CDR3 runs 13 residues. Trimming took off 4 bases at V and 13 bases at J, with 16 bases between the two ends. CDR3 region: CASSPDGRVGLFF. The CDR3 nucleotides read TGCGCCAGCAGCCCCGATGGGCGGGTGGGGCTGTTTTTT.

This clonotype turned up a few times. The CDR3 DNA sequence: TGTGCCAGCAGCGTAGGAGGGAGAATGTACAATGAGCAGTTCTTC. Translating gives CASSVGGRMYNEQFF. V usage is TRBV9 and J usage is TRBJ2-1; D possibly corresponds to TRBD2 (5 bases). The V end was cut by 0 bases, the J end by 4 bases, with 11 bases between. Germline V gene data show CDR1 as SGDLS and CDR2 as YYNGEE. The CDR3 length is 15 residues.

The CDR3: CASSKPGIISTDTQYF. CDR3 bases: TGTGCCAGCAGTAAACCAGGAATAATAAGCACAGATACGCAGTATTTT. The V call is TRBV25-1, the J call TRBJ2-3, with D uncertain. The CDR3 contains 16 residues. Germline V gene lookup returns CDR1 MGHDK and CDR2 SYGVNS. The V end lost 5 bases, the J end lost 0 bases, and 15 bases lay between the germline ends. The full variable domain, with the rest looked up from reference TRBV25-1 and TRBJ2-3, is EADIYQTPRYLVIGTGKKITLECSQTMGHDKMYWYQQDPGMELHLIHYSYGVNSTEKGDLSSESTVSRIRTEHFPLTLESARPSHTSQYLCASSKPGIISTDTQYFGPGTRLTVL.

This clonotype was detected a few times. This chain links TRBV20-1 with TRBJ1-1; 11 bases fit TRBD1. Trimming cost V 3 bases and J 3 bases; bases outside gene matches: 3. CDR1 DFQATT and CDR2 SNEGSKA come from the germline V gene (reference sequence). The CDR3 covers 14 residues. The CDR3 bases are TGCAGTGCTAGTTGGGACAGGGGGGACACTGAAGCTTTCTTT. Translation gives CSASWDRGDTEAFF.

This clonotype came up a few times. This chain uses TRBV5-1 with TRBJ2-3; 9 bases are shared with TRBD1. Trimming at V came to 4 bases and at J to 1 base, leaving 7 bases not matched to a gene. The germline CDR1 and CDR2 sequences are SGHRS and YFSETQ. The CDR3 has 16 amino acids. Here the CDR3 reads CASSPKWDRGTDTQYF. CDR3 coding DNA: TGCGCCAGCAGCCCGAAGTGGGACAGGGGCACAGATACGCAGTATTTT.

This clonotype was counted a few times. The junction and the germline gene differ at one end; a read error may be behind it. The rearrangement uses TRBV6-1 and TRBJ2-1; D is perhaps TRBD1 (6 bases). The germline V gene encodes CDR1 MNHNS and CDR2 SASEGT. The length of the CDR3 is 14 residues. The CDR3 coding sequence is TGTGCCAGCAGCCGGACAGATTCCTTCAATGAGCAGTTCTTC. It is translated as CASSRTDSFNEQFF.